This TCR beta chain was sequenced in a study of T-cell memory formation after mild COVID-19. Germline lookup yields CDR1 ENHRY and CDR2 SYGVKD. Trimming shortened V by 7 bases and J by 0 bases, and 10 bases separated the two germline ends. The CDR3 loop spans 13 amino acids. In TCRdb, the 5' RACE reads were re-called with MiXCR into one record per CDR3 protein. This sample has about 400,000 distinct CDR3 sequences; under 15% occur once, and the top ten carry about 22%. A few counts support this clonotype. The sequence derives from a man between 18 and 29 years old who had mild COVID-19 (a few samples of this study predate the infection). Cell type and time point are not known. The material sequenced was PBMCs or a T cell subset sorted from them (not recorded which). The chain uses TRBV10-3 and TRBJ2-7; D not resolved. The CDR3 loop is CAITDFSSYEQYF. In DNA form, the CDR3 reads TGTGCCATCACCGACTTCAGCTCCTACGAGCAGTACTTC.